The text below deals with one T cell receptor beta chain. Antigen: not known. Clones were sequenced by immunoSEQ multiplex PCR, and TCRdb holds only the in-frame ones, with some missing. Of roughly 150,000 clones in the sample, approximately 89% are singletons; the top ten hold approximately 1.2%. This sample was included in a study of T cell responses to AZD1222 COVID-19 vaccine. Study results and caveats: Spike-wide vaccine-associated CD4 TCRs dominated at 160-218 and 743-854. The peak T cell response came first, and repertoires were sampled only after it. Baseline serostatus was positive in only a handful of AZD1222 recipients.

The CDR3 is 15 residues long. The trim removed 5 bases at V and 5 bases at J, leaving 8 bases unmatched. CDR1 SGHVS and CDR2 FNYEAQ come from the germline V gene. Sequenced here: peripheral blood, sampled 28 days after the second AZD1222 dose. The sequence was obtained from an adult who received the AZD1222 COVID-19 vaccine. The chain combines TRBV7-6 with TRBJ2-5, with 10 bases aligning to TRBD2. For the CDR3, the DNA is TGTGCCAGCAGCCCCCTAGCGGGAGTGCAGGAGACCCAGTACTTC. Its protein is CASSPLAGVQETQYF. Together with reference TRBV7-6 and TRBJ2-5, the CDR3 gives the full variable domain: GAGVSQSPRYKVTKRGQDVALRCDPISGHVSLYWYRQALGQGPEFLTYFNYEAQQDKSGLPNDRFSAERPEGSISTLTIQRTEQRDSAMYRCASSPLAGVQETQYFGPGTRLLVL.